Sequencing of this T cell receptor (beta chain) was carried out in a study of beta chain features in type 1 diabetes. One heparinised blood draw averaging about 116 mL was given by each donor. This clone was seen only a few times. Its antigen is undetermined. Study-wide findings and caveats: TCRB repertoires of naive, central memory and Treg cells appeared more similar among patients than among healthy donors. A moderate, significant TCRB CDR3 shortening appeared in type 1 diabetes across four CD4+ subsets.

Trimming shortened V by 5 bases and J by 1 base, and 20 bases separated the two germline ends. The CDR3 loop spans 17 amino acids. Germline values: CDR1 SGHTA, CDR2 FQGNSA. The sequenced template was cDNA made from the entire isolated RNA. Repertoires were generated with immunoSEQ multiplex PCR, while TCRdb's copy carries only in-frame clones and drops some. The table includes approximately 150,000 clones, approximately 9% detected once. This receptor was obtained from a man in his thirties or forties with type 1 diabetes. The J gene is TRBJ2-5, the V gene TRBV7-2; perhaps TRBD2 as D (6 bases). Material for sequencing was central memory CD4+ T cells from blood. CDR3 nucleotides: TGTGCCAGCAGCCCCCAGATGGGGCGGGGCTCCCAAGAGACCCAGTACTTC. Translating gives CASSPQMGRGSQETQYF.